The 5 T cell receptor beta chains below all came from one sample that was sequenced in a study of blood T cell repertoires in COVID-19 (dated by TCRdb to 2019 to 2021). The method was the immunoSEQ multiplex PCR assay. TCRdb mirrors the immuneACCESS table, restricted to in-frame sequences. Some clones are absent from its copies; in checked studies, under half trace to an unresolved V gene, and the reason for the others is unknown. The sample table holds under 7,000 clones, of which approximately 91% were seen once. The top ten clonotypes cover around 17% of the sample. What was sequenced was peripheral blood. These receptors were obtained from a human donor in a cohort sampled during active COVID-19.

The CDR3: CASSPGGRAPNEQYF. The CDR3 DNA is TGTGCCAGCTCACCGGGCGGGAGGGCCCCTAACGAGCAGTACTTC. The chain has TRBV18 and TRBJ2-7; 9 bases line up with TRBD2. Germline lookup yields CDR1 KGHSH and CDR2 LQKENI. V lost 3 bases, J lost 5 bases, and 8 bases stayed unmatched. This CDR3 is built from 15 residues.

This sequence joins TRBV9 and TRBJ2-1, with a tentative D call TRBD2 (6 bases). The germline V and J ends were trimmed by 0 bases and 1 base, with 8 bases remaining between them. The germline CDR1 and CDR2 sequences are SGDLS and YYNGEE. The CDR3 extends over 15 amino acids. The CDR3 DNA sequence: TGTGCCAGCAGCGTAGGGAGGGCATCCTACAATGAGCAGTTCTTC. Encoded protein: CASSVGRASYNEQFF.

J is TRBJ2-1 and V is TRBV29-1; possibly TRBD2 for D (6 bases). V was cut by 8 bases and J by 15 bases, with 17 bases left in between. There are 10 residues in the CDR3. In germline, CDR1 is SQVTM, CDR2 ANQGSEA. CDR3 sequence: CSHPWGVGFF. CDR3 nucleotides: TGCAGCCACCCGTGGGGGGTAGGGTTCTTC.

The rearrangement uses TRBV6-1 and TRBJ1-2; the match to TRBD1 covers 9 bases. V lost 1 base to trimming and J lost 5 bases; unmatched junction nucleotides: 5. The CDR3 contains 15 residues. Germline V gene sequence: CDR1 MNHNS, CDR2 SASEGT. The CDR3 sequence: CASSEGTGVGYGYTF. For the CDR3, the DNA is TGTGCCAGCAGTGAAGGGACAGGGGTCGGATATGGCTACACCTTC.

The chain has TRBV20-1 and TRBJ1-1; TRBD1 matches at 7 bases. J was trimmed by 5 bases and V by 3 bases; bases with no gene match: 6. The CDR3 is made up of 13 amino acids. Germline V gene sequence: CDR1 DFQATT, CDR2 SNEGSKA (reference sequence). The CDR3 sequence is CSASAGGITEAFF. CDR3 sequence (DNA): TGCAGTGCTAGTGCAGGGGGAATTACTGAAGCTTTCTTT.